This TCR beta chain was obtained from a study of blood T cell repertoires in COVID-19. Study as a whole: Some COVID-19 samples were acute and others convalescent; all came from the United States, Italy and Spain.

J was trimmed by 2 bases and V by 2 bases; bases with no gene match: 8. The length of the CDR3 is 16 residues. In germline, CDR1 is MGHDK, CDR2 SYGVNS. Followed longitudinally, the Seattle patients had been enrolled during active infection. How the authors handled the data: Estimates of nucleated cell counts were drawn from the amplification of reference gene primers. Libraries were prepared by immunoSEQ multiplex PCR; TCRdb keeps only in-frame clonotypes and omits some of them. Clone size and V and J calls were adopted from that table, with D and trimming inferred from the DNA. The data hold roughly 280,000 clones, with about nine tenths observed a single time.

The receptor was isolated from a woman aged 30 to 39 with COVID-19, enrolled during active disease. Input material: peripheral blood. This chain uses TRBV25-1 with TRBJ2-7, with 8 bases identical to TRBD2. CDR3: CASSERSGTRPYEQYF. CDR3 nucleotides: TGTGCCAGCAGTGAAAGGTCCGGGACTAGACCCTACGAGCAGTACTTC.